These T cell receptor beta chains were read from a single sample in a study of CD8 T cells in Susac syndrome. A single record per CDR3 protein comes from TCRdb applying MiXCR to the immunoSEQ multiplex PCR reads. The table lists about 190,000 distinct CDR3 sequences, 91% of them singletons. The material sequenced was CD4+ T cells from PBMCs. These receptors all come from a human donor with Susac syndrome. Each CDR3 is given with its conserved first and last residue. A D gene is named only where the DNA matches it firmly. A row's size may be missing; if present it is once, few, many or a size class.

abundance,v_gene,j_gene,d_gene,CDR3nt,CDR3aa
NA,TRBV4-2,TRBJ2-1,TRBD2,TGTGCCAGCAGCACAAGCGGGGGAACCCCCAATGAGCAGTTCTTC,CASSTSGGTPNEQFF
NA,TRBV5-1,TRBJ2-5,NA,TGCGCCAGCAGCTTGACGGGGTCGGGGGAGACCCAGTACTTC,CASSLTGSGETQYF
NA,TRBV20-1,TRBJ2-3,NA,TGCAGTGCTGAAGAAGTACCTAGCACAGATACGCAGTATTTT,CSAEEVPSTDTQYF
NA,TRBV6-4,TRBJ2-7,NA,TGTGCCAGCAGTGACTCTGGCTACCTACTTATCTACGAGCAGTACTTC,CASSDSGYLLIYEQYF
once,TRBV20-1,TRBJ2-5,TRBD2,TGCAGTGCTAGAGATGGGCGACTAGCCAAAGAGACCCAGTACTTC,CSARDGRLAKETQYF
NA,TRBV20-1,TRBJ1-1,NA,TGCAGTCCAAACCACGGGGGATTTGTTTTCTTT,CSPNHGGFVFF
once,TRBV11-2,TRBJ2-2,TRBD1,TGTGCCAGCAGCTTAGTGGCAGGGGGATCCGGGGAGCTGTTTTTT,CASSLVAGGSGELFF
NA,TRBV16,TRBJ1-1,NA,TGTGCCAGCACGAGAAGTCCTACGAACACTGAAGCTTTCTTT,CASTRSPTNTEAFF
NA,TRBV2,TRBJ1-2,NA,TGTGCCAGCAGGAACAGGGATCACTATGGCTACACCTTC,CASRNRDHYGYTF
once,TRBV28,TRBJ2-1,TRBD2,TGTGCCAGCAGCCGTTTCCAGGTCGGCGGGAGAAATGAGCAGTTCTTC,CASSRFQVGGRNEQFF
NA,TRBV27,TRBJ2-7,TRBD1,TGTGCCAGCAGTTTAGGGACAGTCTCCAAGGAGCAGTACTTC,CASSLGTVSKEQYF
NA,TRBV29-1,TRBJ2-3,TRBD1,TGCAGCGTTGAAAGGGACAGAGTACGGGGTACGCAGTATTTT,CSVERDRVRGTQYF
once,TRBV5-1,TRBJ1-2,NA,TGCGCCAGCAGCCCCGTTCAGGGTCCGGGATATGGCTACACCTTC,CASSPVQGPGYGYTF
NA,TRBV5-6,TRBJ1-1,NA,TGTGCCAGCAGCTGGAGGGACGGGAACACTGAAGCTTTCTTT,CASSWRDGNTEAFF
NA,TRBV2,TRBJ1-6,NA,TGTGCCAGCAGTGAGACTTCACCCCTCCACTTT,CASSETSPLHF
NA,TRBV2,TRBJ2-1,TRBD2,TGTGCCAGCAGTGAGGTGGCTAGCGGCTACAATGAGCAGTTCTTC,CASSEVASGYNEQFF
NA,TRBV21-1,TRBJ1-5,NA,TGTGCCAGCAGCTCGCAAAGTGAACAGCCCCAGCATTTT,CASSSQSEQPQHF
NA,TRBV7-2,TRBJ2-3,TRBD2,TGTGCCAGCAGCTTTCTAGCGGGAGGTGCAGATACGCAGTATTTT,CASSFLAGGADTQYF
NA,TRBV2,TRBJ1-6,NA,TGTGCCAGACGTGACAGTACACTTAATTCACCCCTCCACTTT,CARRDSTLNSPLHF
NA,TRBV5-1,TRBJ1-6,NA,TGCGCCAGCAGCCCAGGGATGAGTAATTCACCCCTCCACTTT,CASSPGMSNSPLHF
NA,TRBV28,TRBJ2-7,NA,TGTGCCAGCAGTTCCTGGACTACCGTTCGCGAGCAGTACTTC,CASSSWTTVREQYF
NA,TRBV3-1,TRBJ2-3,TRBD1,TGTGCCAGCAGCCAAGATTCGGGACAGACGTGGAATACGCAGTATTTT,CASSQDSGQTWNTQYF
NA,TRBV3-1,TRBJ1-5,TRBD1,TGTGCCAGCAGCCAACAGGGGGGGAATCAGCCCCAGCATTTT,CASSQQGGNQPQHF
NA,TRBV7-3,TRBJ2-1,NA,TGTGCCAGCAGCTTGGGGGGCCCTGATTTAAATGAGCAGTTCTTC,CASSLGGPDLNEQFF